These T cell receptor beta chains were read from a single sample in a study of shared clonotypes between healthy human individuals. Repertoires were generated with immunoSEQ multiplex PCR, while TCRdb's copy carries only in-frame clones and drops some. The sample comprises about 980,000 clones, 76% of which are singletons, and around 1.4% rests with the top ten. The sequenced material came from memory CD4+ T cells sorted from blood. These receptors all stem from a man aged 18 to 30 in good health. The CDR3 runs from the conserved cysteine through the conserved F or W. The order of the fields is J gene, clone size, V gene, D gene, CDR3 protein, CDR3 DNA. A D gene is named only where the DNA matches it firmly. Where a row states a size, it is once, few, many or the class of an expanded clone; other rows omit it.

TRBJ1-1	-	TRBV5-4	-	CASSLDSMNTEAFF	TGTGCCAGCAGCTTGGACAGCATGAACACTGAAGCTTTCTTT
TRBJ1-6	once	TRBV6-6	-	CASSSRGAGNSPLHF	TGTGCCAGCAGTTCTAGGGGAGCAGGGAATTCACCCCTCCACTTT
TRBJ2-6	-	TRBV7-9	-	CASSLEQGRDGANVLTF	TGTGCCAGCAGCTTAGAGCAGGGACGGGACGGGGCCAACGTCCTGACTTTC
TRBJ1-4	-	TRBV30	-	CAWSIGQSANEKLFF	TGTGCCTGGAGTATTGGACAGAGTGCTAATGAAAAACTGTTTTTT
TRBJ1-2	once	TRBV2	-	CASSVGGQSNYGYTF	TGTGCCAGCAGTGTAGGAGGACAGTCGAACTATGGCTACACCTTC
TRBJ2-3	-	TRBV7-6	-	CASSLEASTDTQYF	TGTGCCAGCAGCTTAGAAGCGAGTACAGATACGCAGTATTTT
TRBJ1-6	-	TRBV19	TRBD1	CASSIDDRASPLHF	TGTGCCAGTAGTATTGACGACAGGGCGTCACCCCTCCACTTT
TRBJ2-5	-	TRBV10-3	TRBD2	CAISRTSGVQETQYF	TGTGCCATCAGTAGGACTAGCGGGGTCCAAGAGACCCAGTACTTC
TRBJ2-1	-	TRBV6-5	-	CASSYRASSYNEQFF	TGTGCCAGCAGTTATCGCGCTAGCTCCTACAATGAGCAGTTCTTC
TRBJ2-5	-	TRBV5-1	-	CASSLVGLQETQYF	TGCGCCAGCAGCTTAGTGGGACTTCAAGAGACCCAGTACTTC
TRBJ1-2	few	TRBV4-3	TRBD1	CASSQVRQGAGGYTF	TGCGCCAGCAGCCAAGTTCGGCAGGGGGCTGGTGGCTACACCTTC
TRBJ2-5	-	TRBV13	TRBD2	CASSLGLAGVVETQYF	TGTGCCAGCAGCCTCGGACTAGCGGGGGTAGTCGAGACCCAGTACTTC
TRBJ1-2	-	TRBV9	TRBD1	CASSVHPTGGRGYTF	TGTGCCAGCAGCGTCCACCCGACAGGGGGTCGGGGCTACACCTTC
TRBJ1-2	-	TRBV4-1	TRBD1	CASSQGDRDSLLYYGYTF	TGCGCCAGCAGCCAAGGGGACAGGGACAGCTTGTTATACTATGGCTACACCTTC
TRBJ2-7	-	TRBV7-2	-	CASSITRGPYEQYF	TGTGCCAGCAGCATTACCCGGGGGCCCTACGAGCAGTACTTC
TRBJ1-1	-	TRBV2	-	CASTAYQGGEAFF	TGTGCCAGCACCGCCTATCAGGGAGGTGAAGCTTTCTTT
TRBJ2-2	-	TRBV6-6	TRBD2	CASSPTSGANTGELFF	TGTGCCAGCAGTCCAACTAGCGGGGCGAACACCGGGGAGCTGTTTTTT
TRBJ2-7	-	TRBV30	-	CAWREAKIYEQYF	TGTGCCTGGAGGGAAGCAAAAATCTACGAGCAGTACTTC
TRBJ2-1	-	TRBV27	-	CASSSGSGVYNEQFF	TGTGCCAGCTCGTCCGGATCGGGGGTCTACAATGAGCAGTTCTTC
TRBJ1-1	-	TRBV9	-	CASSVATANTEAFF	TGTGCCAGCAGCGTGGCGACAGCGAACACTGAAGCTTTCTTT
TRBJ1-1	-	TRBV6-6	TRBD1	CASSYLEGALNTEAFF	TGTGCCAGCAGTTACCTAGAGGGGGCTTTGAACACTGAAGCTTTCTTT
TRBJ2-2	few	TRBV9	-	CASSGAWETVHTGELFF	TGTGCCAGCAGCGGAGCCTGGGAAACAGTGCACACCGGGGAGCTGTTTTTT
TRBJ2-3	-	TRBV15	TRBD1	CATSRDGDRGDTQYF	TGTGCCACCAGCAGAGATGGGGACAGGGGAGATACGCAGTATTTT
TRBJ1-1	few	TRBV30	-	CAWTAQGSTEAFF	TGTGCCTGGACGGCCCAGGGGAGCACTGAAGCTTTCTTT
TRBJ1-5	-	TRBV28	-	CASSTRTDPNQPQHF	TGTGCCAGCAGTACGAGGACAGACCCCAATCAGCCCCAGCATTTT
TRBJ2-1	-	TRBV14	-	CASSQIGSMGAPYNEQFF	TGTGCCAGCAGCCAAATCGGATCAATGGGGGCTCCCTACAATGAGCAGTTCTTC
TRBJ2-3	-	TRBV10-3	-	CAISEGALTSTDTQYF	TGTGCCATCAGTGAGGGGGCCCTCACTAGCACAGATACGCAGTATTTT
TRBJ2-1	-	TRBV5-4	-	CASSLAVSSYNEQFF	TGTGCCAGCAGCCTGGCGGTTAGCTCCTACAATGAGCAGTTCTTC
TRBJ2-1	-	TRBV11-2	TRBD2	CASSSTSGSINEQFF	TGTGCCAGCAGCTCTACTAGCGGGAGTATAAATGAGCAGTTCTTC
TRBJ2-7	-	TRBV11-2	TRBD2	CASSLGTSGIYEQYF	TGTGCCAGCAGCTTAGGGACTAGCGGAATCTACGAGCAGTACTTC
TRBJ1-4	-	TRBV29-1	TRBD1	CSVGTGGNEKLFF	TGCAGCGTGGGGACAGGGGGCAATGAAAAACTGTTTTTT
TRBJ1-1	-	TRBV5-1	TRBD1	CASSLAGTAMNTEAFF	TGCGCCAGCAGCTTGGCGGGGACAGCCATGAACACTGAAGCTTTCTTT
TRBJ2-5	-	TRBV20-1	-	CSARNLETQYF	TGCAGTGCTAGAAACTTGGAGACCCAGTACTTC
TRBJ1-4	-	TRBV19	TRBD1	CASSKSTGPNEKLFF	TGTGCCAGTAGTAAATCGACAGGGCCTAATGAAAAACTGTTTTTT
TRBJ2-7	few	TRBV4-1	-	CASSRPTVPGINEQYF	TGCGCCAGCAGCCGACCGACGGTCCCCGGAATCAACGAGCAGTACTTC
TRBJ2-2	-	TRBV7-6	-	CASSLFMGAGELFF	TGTGCCAGCAGCTTATTTATGGGAGCCGGGGAGCTGTTTTTT
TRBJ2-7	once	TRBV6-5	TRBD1	CASSWDRATEQYF	TGTGCCAGCAGTTGGGACAGGGCTACCGAGCAGTACTTC
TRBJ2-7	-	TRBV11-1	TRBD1	CASSLEGQRYEQYF	TGTGCCAGCAGCTTAGAGGGACAGAGATACGAGCAGTACTTC
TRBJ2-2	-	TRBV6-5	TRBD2	CASSLLAGGTGELFF	TGTGCCAGCAGTCTACTAGCGGGTGGTACCGGGGAGCTGTTTTTT
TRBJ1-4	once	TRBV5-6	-	CASSLDTRNEKLFF	TGTGCCAGCAGCTTGGACACAAGGAATGAAAAACTGTTTTTT
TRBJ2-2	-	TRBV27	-	CASSTGRSSGELFF	TGTGCCAGCAGTACCGGACGGTCTTCCGGGGAGCTGTTTTTT
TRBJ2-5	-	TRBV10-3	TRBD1	CATTGTAQETQYF	TGTGCCACGACAGGGACAGCCCAAGAGACCCAGTACTTC
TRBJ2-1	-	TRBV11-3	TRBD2	CASSLGASGSDEQFF	TGTGCCAGCAGCTTAGGGGCTAGCGGGAGTGATGAGCAGTTCTTC